This TCR beta chain originates from a study of T-cell reconstitution after alpha-beta-depleted transplantation in children (TCRdb year 2016). At the level of the whole study: Using TCR repertoire profiling, the study followed T-cell immune reconstitution in a quantitative way in children after TCRalphabeta/CD19-depleted allogeneic hematopoietic cell transplantation.

CDR1 and CDR2 (SQVTM, ANQGSEA) derive from the germline V gene. Measured from the cysteine to the phenylalanine, the CDR3 is 13 residues long. The kept DNA is CDR3 alone, 39 bases in frame from the first base. Relative to germline, V is 7 bases shorter and J is 8 bases shorter, with 18 bases between their ends. The library was prepared using PCR. TCRdb records Illumina HiSeq 2500 as the sequencer. TCR libraries were prepared with molecular barcoding, using unique molecular identifiers to normalize TCRbeta repertoire quantification. TCRdb reran the public reads through fastp at Q25 and MiXCR, keeping productive beta chains. Rows merge per CDR3 protein into single entries with the most common DNA and genes. The sample table contains a few hundred thousand distinct CDR3 sequences; only one count was recorded for around 9.6% of them. The ten largest clones represent approximately 5.9% of the sample. This clonotype was recorded many times. This clone's antigen is unknown. No much larger clone exists at a distance of one base, and base qualities are not known.

Sample: PBMCs from the stem cell graft donor, taken from the stem cell graft. The sequence derives from a human donor who donated a stem cell graft to a child with acute lymphoblastic leukemia. The chain is assembled from TRBV29-1 and TRBJ2-1; no D gene is confidently identified. The base sequence is TGCAGCGCAGCCGGGCACTACAGCGATGAGCAGTTCTTC. Protein translation: CSAAGHYSDEQFF.